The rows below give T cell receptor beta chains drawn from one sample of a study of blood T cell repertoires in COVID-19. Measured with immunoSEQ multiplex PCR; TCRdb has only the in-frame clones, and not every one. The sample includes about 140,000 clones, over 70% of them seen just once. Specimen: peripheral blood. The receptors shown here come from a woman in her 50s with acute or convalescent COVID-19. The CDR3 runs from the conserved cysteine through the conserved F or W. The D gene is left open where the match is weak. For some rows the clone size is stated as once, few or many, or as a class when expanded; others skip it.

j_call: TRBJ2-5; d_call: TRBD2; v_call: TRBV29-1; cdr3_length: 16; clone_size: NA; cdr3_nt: TGCAGCTCCGGAGGGAGGTCTAGCGGGAGAGGGGAGACCCAGTACTTC; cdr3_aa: CSSGGRSSGRGETQYF
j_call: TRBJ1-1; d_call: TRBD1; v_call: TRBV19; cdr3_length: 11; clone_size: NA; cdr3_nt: TGTGCCAGTAGTATGGGCAGGGGGGCTTTCTTT; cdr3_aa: CASSMGRGAFF
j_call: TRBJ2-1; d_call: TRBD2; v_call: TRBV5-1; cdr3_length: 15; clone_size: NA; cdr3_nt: TGCGCCAGCAGCTCAGGGACTAGCGGGGCAAATGAGCAGTTCTTC; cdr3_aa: CASSSGTSGANEQFF
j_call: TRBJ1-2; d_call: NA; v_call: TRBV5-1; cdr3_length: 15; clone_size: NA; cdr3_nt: TGCGCCAGCAGCTTGGGGAAACAGGGTCCCTATGGCTACACCTTC; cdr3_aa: CASSLGKQGPYGYTF
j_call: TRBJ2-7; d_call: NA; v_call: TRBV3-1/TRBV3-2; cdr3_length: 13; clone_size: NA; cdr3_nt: TGTGCCAGCAGGCAACTCGCAGGGGACGAGCAGTACTTC; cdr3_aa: CASRQLAGDEQYF
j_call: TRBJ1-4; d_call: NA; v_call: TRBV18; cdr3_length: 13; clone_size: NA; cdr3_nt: TGTGCCAGCTCACCACCCGGCGGCGAAAAACTGTTTTTT; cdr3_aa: CASSPPGGEKLFF
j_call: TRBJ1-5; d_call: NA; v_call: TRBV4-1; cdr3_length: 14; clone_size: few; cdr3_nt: TGCGCCAGCAGCCAAGATCGGTTTGTGCAGCCCCAGCATTTT; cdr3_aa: CASSQDRFVQPQHF
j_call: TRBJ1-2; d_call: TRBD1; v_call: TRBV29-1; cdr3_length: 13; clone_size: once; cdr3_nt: TGCAGCGTCCCGGGACAGAGAACATATGGCTACACCTTC; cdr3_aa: CSVPGQRTYGYTF
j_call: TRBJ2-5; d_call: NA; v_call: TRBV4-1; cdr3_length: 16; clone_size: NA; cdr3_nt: TGCGCCAGCAGCCCCCCTGGAGCAGGGGGGACCGCCGACCAGTACTTC; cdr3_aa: CASSPPGAGGTADQYF
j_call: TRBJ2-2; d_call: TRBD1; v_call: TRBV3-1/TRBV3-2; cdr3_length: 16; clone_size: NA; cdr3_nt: TGTGCCAGCAGCCAGACAGGGGCCCGTCTCGCCGGGGAGCTGTTTTTT; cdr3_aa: CASSQTGARLAGELFF
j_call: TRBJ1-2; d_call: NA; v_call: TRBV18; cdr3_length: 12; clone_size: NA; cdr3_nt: TGTGCCAGCTCACGAACAGATTATGGCTACACCTTC; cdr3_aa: CASSRTDYGYTF
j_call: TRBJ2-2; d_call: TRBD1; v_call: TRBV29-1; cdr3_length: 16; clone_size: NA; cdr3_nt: TGCAGCGTTGAGGAGGGTGCGGGACAGGTCACCGGGGAGCTGTTTTTT; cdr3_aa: CSVEEGAGQVTGELFF
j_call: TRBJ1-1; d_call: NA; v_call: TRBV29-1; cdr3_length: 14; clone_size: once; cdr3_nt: TGCAGCGTTGAACTCAGGATACTGAACACTGAAGCTTTCTTT; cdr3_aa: CSVELRILNTEAFF
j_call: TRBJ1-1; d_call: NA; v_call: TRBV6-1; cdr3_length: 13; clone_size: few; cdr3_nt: TGTGCCAGCAGTGAACTCCTAGGAACTGAAGCTTTCTTT; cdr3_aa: CASSELLGTEAFF
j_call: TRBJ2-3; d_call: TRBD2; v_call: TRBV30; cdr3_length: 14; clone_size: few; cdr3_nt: TGTGCCTGGACCGACGGGACTAGCGGGGGTATGCAGTATTTT; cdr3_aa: CAWTDGTSGGMQYF
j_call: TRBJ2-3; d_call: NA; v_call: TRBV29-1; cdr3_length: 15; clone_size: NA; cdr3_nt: TGCAGCGTTGGGCTTGGAAGCGTCAGCACAGATACGCAGTATTTT; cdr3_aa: CSVGLGSVSTDTQYF
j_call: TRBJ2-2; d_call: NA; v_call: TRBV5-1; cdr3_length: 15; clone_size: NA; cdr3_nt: TGCGCCAGCAGCGAACTCACGGGATCGACCGGGGAGCTGTTTTTT; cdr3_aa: CASSELTGSTGELFF
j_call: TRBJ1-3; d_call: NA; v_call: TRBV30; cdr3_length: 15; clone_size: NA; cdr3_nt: TGTGCCTGGAGTGGGGGTGGGAGTTTCGGAAACACCATATATTTT; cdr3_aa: CAWSGGGSFGNTIYF
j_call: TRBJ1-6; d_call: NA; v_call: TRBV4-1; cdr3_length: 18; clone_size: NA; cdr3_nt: TGCGCCAGCAGCCAAGACCCCAGGGCAAGCTCCTATAATTCACCCCTCCACTTT; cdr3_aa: CASSQDPRASSYNSPLHF
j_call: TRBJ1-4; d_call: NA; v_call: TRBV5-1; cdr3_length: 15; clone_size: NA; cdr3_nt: TGCGCCAGCAGCTTGGAGCGGGCCTCAAATGAAAAACTGTTTTTT; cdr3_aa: CASSLERASNEKLFF
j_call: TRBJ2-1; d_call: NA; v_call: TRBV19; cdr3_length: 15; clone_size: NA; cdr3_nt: TGTGCCAGTAGTAGAGGGACAACGGTCTACAATGAGCAGTTCTTC; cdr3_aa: CASSRGTTVYNEQFF
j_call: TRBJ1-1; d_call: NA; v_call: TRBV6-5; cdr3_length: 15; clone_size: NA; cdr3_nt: TGTGCCAGCAGTTACGAGTTCCTCTCAACCGCTGAAGCTTTCTTT; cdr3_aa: CASSYEFLSTAEAFF
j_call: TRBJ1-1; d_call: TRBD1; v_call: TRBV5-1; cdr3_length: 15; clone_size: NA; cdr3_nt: TGCGCCAGCAGCTTCCTCGGGACAGGGGAAACTGAAGCTTTCTTT; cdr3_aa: CASSFLGTGETEAFF
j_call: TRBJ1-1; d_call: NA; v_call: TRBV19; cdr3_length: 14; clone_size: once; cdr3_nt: TGTGCCAGTACCAAAAGGCGGGGATACACTGAAGCTTTCTTT; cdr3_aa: CASTKRRGYTEAFF
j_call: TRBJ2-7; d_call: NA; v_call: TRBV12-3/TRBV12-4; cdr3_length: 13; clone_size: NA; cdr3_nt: TGTGCCAGCAGCTTTATGGGAGCCCACGAGCAGTACTTC; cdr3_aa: CASSFMGAHEQYF
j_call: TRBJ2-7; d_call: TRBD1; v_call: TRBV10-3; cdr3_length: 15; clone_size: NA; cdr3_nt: TGTGCCATCAGTGAGCCGGTGGACAGGGGGTACGAGCAGTACTTC; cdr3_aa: CAISEPVDRGYEQYF
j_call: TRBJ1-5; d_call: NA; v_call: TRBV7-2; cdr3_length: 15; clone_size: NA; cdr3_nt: TGTGCCAGCAGCCCTTTGAGAGGGAGCAATCAGCCCCAGCATTTT; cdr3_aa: CASSPLRGSNQPQHF
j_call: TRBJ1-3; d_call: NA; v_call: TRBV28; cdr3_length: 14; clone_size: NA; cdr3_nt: TGTGCCAGCAGCCCACAGGGCTCTGGAAACACCATATATTTT; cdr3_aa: CASSPQGSGNTIYF
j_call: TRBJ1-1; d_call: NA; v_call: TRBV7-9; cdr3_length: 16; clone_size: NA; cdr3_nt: TGTGCCAGCAGCTTAGACACAGGGTTTTTGAACACTGAAGCTTTCTTT; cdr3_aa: CASSLDTGFLNTEAFF
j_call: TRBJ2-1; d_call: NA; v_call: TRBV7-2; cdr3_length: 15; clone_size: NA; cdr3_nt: TGTGCCAGCAGCTTAGTAGTGCAATCAACCAATGAGCAGTTCTTC; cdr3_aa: CASSLVVQSTNEQFF
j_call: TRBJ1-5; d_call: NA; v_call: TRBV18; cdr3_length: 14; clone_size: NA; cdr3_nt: TGTGCCAGCTCACCCCGGGGAAAAAATCAGCCCCAGCATTTT; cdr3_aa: CASSPRGKNQPQHF
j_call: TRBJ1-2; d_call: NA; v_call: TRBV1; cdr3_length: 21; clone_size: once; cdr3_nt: TGCACCAGCAGCCAAGGGGGACAGGGGGAGTACAATCTTTTCCATAACTATGGCTACACCTTC; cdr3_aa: CTSSQGGQGEYNLFHNYGYTF
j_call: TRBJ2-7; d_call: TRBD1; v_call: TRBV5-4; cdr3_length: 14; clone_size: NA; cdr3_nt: TGTGCCAGCAGCTCAGACAGGGGTCGGTACGAGCAGTACTTC; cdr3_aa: CASSSDRGRYEQYF
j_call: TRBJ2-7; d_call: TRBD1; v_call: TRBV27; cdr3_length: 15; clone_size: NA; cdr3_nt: TGTGCCAGCATCCACTGGGACAGGGGGACCTACGAGCAGTACTTC; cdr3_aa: CASIHWDRGTYEQYF
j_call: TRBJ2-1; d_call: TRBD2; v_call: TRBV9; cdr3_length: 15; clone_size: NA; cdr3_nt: TGTGCCAGCAGCGGGTGGGGACTAGCCCCATCCGAGCAGTTCTTC; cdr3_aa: CASSGWGLAPSEQFF
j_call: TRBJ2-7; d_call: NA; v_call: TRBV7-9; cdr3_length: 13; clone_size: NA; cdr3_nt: TGTGCCAGCAGCTCCTCTCGTTCGTACGAGCAGTACTTC; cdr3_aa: CASSSSRSYEQYF
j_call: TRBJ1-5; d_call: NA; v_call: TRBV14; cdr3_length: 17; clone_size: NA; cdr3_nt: TGTGCCAGCAGCCAGACCCCGGGACAAAGGTCGAACCAGCCCCAGCATTTT; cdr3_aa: CASSQTPGQRSNQPQHF
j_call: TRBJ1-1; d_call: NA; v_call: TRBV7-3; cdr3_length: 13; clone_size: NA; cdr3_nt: TGTGCCAGCAGCCCCCCCGGGACTAGGGAAGCTTTCTTT; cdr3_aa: CASSPPGTREAFF
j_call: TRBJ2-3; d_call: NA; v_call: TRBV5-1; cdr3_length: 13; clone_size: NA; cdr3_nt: TGCGCCAGCAGCCCCGCGAGCACAGATACGCAGTATTTT; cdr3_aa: CASSPASTDTQYF
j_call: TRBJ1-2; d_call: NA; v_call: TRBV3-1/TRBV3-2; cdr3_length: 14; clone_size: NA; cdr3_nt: TGTGCCAGCAGCCAAGCAGGCTCGAACTATGGCTACACCTTC; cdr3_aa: CASSQAGSNYGYTF
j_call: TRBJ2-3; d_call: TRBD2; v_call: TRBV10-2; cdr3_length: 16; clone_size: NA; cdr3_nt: TGCGCCAACAATCCTTCCGTAGCGGGAGGGCAAGATACGCAGTATTTT; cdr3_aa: CANNPSVAGGQDTQYF
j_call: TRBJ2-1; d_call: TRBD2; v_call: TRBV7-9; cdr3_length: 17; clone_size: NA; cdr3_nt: TGTGCCAGCAGCTCTCTAACCCCGGGACTAGCCTACAATGAGCAGTTCTTC; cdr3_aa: CASSSLTPGLAYNEQFF
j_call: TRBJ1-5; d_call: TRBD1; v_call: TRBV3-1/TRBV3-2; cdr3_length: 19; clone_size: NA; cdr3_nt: TGTGCCAGCAGCCCACGACAGGGGGCGCAAAGGGTCAGCAATCAGCCCCAGCATTTT; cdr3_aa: CASSPRQGAQRVSNQPQHF
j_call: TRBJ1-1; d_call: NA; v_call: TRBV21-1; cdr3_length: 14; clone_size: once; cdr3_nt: TGTGCCAGCAGCTTCCGGGAGGGATCGAGGGAGGCTTTCTTT; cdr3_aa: CASSFREGSREAFF
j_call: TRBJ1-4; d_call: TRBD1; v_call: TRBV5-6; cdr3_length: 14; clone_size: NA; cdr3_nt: TGTGCCAGCAGCTGGGGACAGGGAAGGGAAAAACTGTTTTTT; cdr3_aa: CASSWGQGREKLFF
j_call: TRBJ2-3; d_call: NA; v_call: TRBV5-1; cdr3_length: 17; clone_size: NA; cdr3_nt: TGCGCCAGCAGCTTGGCCTGGACATTGCCCTTCACAGATACGCAGTATTTT; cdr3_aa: CASSLAWTLPFTDTQYF
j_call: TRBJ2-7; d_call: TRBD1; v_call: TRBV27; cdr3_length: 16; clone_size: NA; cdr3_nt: TGTGCCAGCAGTCCGGGGACAGGATCTAGCTCCTACGAGCAGTACTTC; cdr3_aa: CASSPGTGSSSYEQYF
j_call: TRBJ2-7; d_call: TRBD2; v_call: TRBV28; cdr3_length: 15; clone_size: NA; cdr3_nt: TGTGCCAGCAGTTCCCCGGGATCGACGGGAGGCGAGCAGTACTTC; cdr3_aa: CASSSPGSTGGEQYF
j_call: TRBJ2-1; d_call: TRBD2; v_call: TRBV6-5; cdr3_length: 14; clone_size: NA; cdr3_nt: TGTGCCAGCAGTCTAGCGGGGAGGTCCAATGAGCAGTTCTTC; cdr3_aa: CASSLAGRSNEQFF
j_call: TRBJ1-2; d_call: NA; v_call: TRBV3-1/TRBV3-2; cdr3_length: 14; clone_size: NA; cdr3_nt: TGTGCCAGCAGCGATAATCAGGTTTGGTATGGCTACACCTTC; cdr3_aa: CASSDNQVWYGYTF
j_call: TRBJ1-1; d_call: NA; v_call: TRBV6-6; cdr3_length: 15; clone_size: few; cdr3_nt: TGTGCCAGCAGTTGGGGACATCCTATGAACACTGAAGCTTTCTTT; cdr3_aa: CASSWGHPMNTEAFF
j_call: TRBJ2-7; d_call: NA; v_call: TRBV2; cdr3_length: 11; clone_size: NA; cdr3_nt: TGTGCCGGGGGGACGGGCTACGAGCAGTACTTC; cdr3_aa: CAGGTGYEQYF
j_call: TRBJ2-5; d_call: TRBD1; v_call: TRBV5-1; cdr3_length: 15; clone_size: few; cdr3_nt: TGCGCCAGCAGCTTGGTCGAGACAGGGGGCGAGACCCAGTACTTC; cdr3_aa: CASSLVETGGETQYF
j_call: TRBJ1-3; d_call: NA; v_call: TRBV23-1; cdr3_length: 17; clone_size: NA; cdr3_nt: TGCGCCAGCAGTCAAAAATCAGACACCGTCTCTGGAAACACCATATATTTT; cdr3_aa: CASSQKSDTVSGNTIYF
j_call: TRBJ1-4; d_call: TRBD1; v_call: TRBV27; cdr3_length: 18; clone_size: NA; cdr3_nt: TGTGCCAGCAGTTTAGTCGGCAGGGGGTTTCCAACTAATGAAAAACTGTTTTTT; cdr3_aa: CASSLVGRGFPTNEKLFF
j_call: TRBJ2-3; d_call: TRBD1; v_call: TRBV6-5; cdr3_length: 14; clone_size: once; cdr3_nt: TGTGCCAGCAGGCGGACAGGGTTTGCAGATACGCAGTATTTT; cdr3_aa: CASRRTGFADTQYF
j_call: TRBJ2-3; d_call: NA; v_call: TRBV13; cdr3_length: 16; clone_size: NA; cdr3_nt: TGTGCCAGCAGCTTAGAAGCCTCGAGTAGCACAGATACGCAGTATTTT; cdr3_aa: CASSLEASSSTDTQYF
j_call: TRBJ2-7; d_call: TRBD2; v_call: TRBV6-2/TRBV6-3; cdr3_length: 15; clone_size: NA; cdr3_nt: TGTGCCAGCAGTTACTCAACTAGCGGGAGTACCGAGCAGTACTTC; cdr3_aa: CASSYSTSGSTEQYF